The clone carrying this T cell receptor beta chain was seen only a few times. Its antigen remains unidentified. The sample belongs to a study of immune evolution from preneoplasia to lung adenocarcinoma. Overall study context: HLA loss of heterozygosity: under 7.5% AIS, about 15% MIA, roughly 35% ADC, none AAH. The study, taken as a whole, reports: From normal lung to invasive adenocarcinoma, top clone frequencies appeared to decrease. Normal lung had highest clonality; later lesions appeared denser, more diverse. KRAS-mutant nodules had the highest T cell clonality.

Germline V gene data show CDR1 as MNHEY and CDR2 as SMNVEV (reference sequence). This CDR3 comprises 13 residues. V shed 0 bases and J shed 2 bases, with 3 bases lying between them. The assay was immunoSEQ multiplex PCR, and TCRdb's table has in-frame clones only and misses some. The sample lists thousands of clones, 75% to 90% seen once, with approximately 4% in the top ten. Specimen: FFPE invasive lung adenocarcinoma tissue. V gene TRBV27 combines with J gene TRBJ2-3; the D is unclear. This sequence was found in a person in their sixties with lung adenocarcinoma. The CDR3 is CASSLSITDTQYF. CDR3 in DNA: TGTGCCAGCAGTTTATCTATCACAGATACGCAGTATTTT.